The 12 T cell receptor beta chains listed next were all sequenced from one sample in a study of cytomegalovirus exposure and HLA in healthy donors. PCR was performed using 60 Vbeta and 13 Jbeta primers. Sequencing used immunoSEQ multiplex PCR; TCRdb keeps in-frame clones, though not all of them. The sample records 220,000 or so clones, about 75% being singletons. The sample taken for sequencing was PBMCs. The receptor source for this set is a woman aged 25 to 39 in good health and CMV-seronegative.

The chain has TRBV29-1 and TRBJ2-5; 9 nucleotides line up with TRBD1. The J segment lost 5 bases and the V segment lost 3 bases, leaving 7 bases of the junction unmatched. The CDR3 has 14 residues. Germline lookup yields CDR1 SQVTM and CDR2 ANQGSEA. The CDR3 reads CSVDTGQGKETQYF. The CDR3 nucleotides read TGCAGCGTTGATACAGGACAGGGGAAGGAGACCCAGTACTTC.

This clone has only one observation. The chain links TRBV9 to TRBJ1-1; TRBD1 matches at 9 bases. V shed 4 bases and J 3 bases; nucleotides not matched to a gene: 7. The CDR3 has 15 residues. The germline V gene has CDR1 SGDLS and CDR2 YYNGEE. CDR3 nucleotide sequence: TGTGCCAGCAGCCCCGGACAGGGGTGGGACACTGAAGCTTTCTTT. Encoded protein: CASSPGQGWDTEAFF.

V and J are TRBV7-9 and TRBJ1-2, with a possible D match to TRBD1 (6 bases). The CDR3 covers 13 residues. Germline V gives CDR1 SEHNR, CDR2 FQNEAQ (reference sequence). Trimming removed 3 bases at V and 4 bases at J, with 9 bases between. CDR3 amino acids: CASSFQGSYGYTF. The CDR3 DNA reads as TGTGCCAGCAGCTTTCAGGGGTCCTATGGCTACACCTTC. The full variable domain, rest sourced from reference TRBV7-9 and TRBJ1-2, is DTGVSQNPRHKITKRGQNVTFRCDPISEHNRLYWYRQTLGQGPEFLTYFQNEAQLEKSRLLSDRFSAERPKGSFSTLEIQRTEQGDSAMYLCASSFQGSYGYTFGSGTRLTVV.

This chain joins TRBV2 and TRBJ1-5; 8 bases are a match to TRBD1. The CDR3 is 16 residues long. The V gene end was trimmed by 6 bases and the J gene end by 4 bases; junction bases not matched to a gene: 11. CDR1 is SNHLY and CDR2 is FYNNEI in the germline V gene. The CDR3 bases are TGTGCCAGCAGGGGAACCGGACAGGGTAAAAATCAGCCCCAGCATTTT. This translates into CASRGTGQGKNQPQHF.

The rearrangement joins TRBV18 to TRBJ2-7, with a weak D call TRBD1 (5 bases). Germline CDR1 and CDR2: KGHSH and LQKENI. V was trimmed by 4 bases and J by 4 bases, leaving 11 bases between them. The CDR3 has 13 residues. CDR3 residues: CASSQLRVYEQYF. CDR3 in DNA: TGTGCCAGCTCACAGCTCAGGGTTTACGAGCAGTACTTC.

The chain carries TRBV5-8 and TRBJ2-5; 9 bases fit TRBD1. V lost 1 base to trimming and J lost 4 bases; unmatched junction nucleotides: 2. The CDR3 has 14 amino acids. The germline V gene encodes CDR1 SGHTS and CDR2 YDEGEE. CDR3 residues: CASSLTGGTETQYF. DNA of the CDR3: TGTGCCAGCAGCTTGACAGGGGGCACAGAGACCCAGTACTTC.

The chain recombines TRBV7-9 with TRBJ1-2; D may be TRBD1 (6 bases). V was clipped by 8 bases and J by 2 bases, with 18 bases between them. This CDR3 region has 15 residues. CDR1 is SEHNR, CDR2 FQNEAQ, per germline (reference sequence). The CDR3 here is CASLGDTLGNYGYTF. CDR3 nucleotides: TGTGCCAGCTTGGGGGACACATTGGGGAACTATGGCTACACCTTC.

The chain recombines TRBV4-1 with TRBJ2-7, with D possibly matching TRBD1 (6 bases). V lost 0 bases and J 2 bases, leaving 11 bases between the germline ends. Germline V CDR1 and CDR2: MGHRA, YSYEKL. This CDR3 spans 15 amino acids. The DNA for the CDR3 is TGCGCCAGCAGCCAAGATGGCGCAGGGGCCTACGAGCAGTACTTC. Encoded protein: CASSQDGAGAYEQYF.

This clone was found a few times. The rearrangement links TRBV9 to TRBJ2-5, with 9 bases matching TRBD2. The CDR3 sequence is 15 residues long. Germline V gene lookup returns CDR1 SGDLS and CDR2 YYNGEE. V lost 0 bases to trimming and J lost 5 bases; unmatched junction nucleotides: 5. CDR3 region: CASSVAGGRDETQYF. For the CDR3, the DNA is TGTGCCAGCAGCGTAGCGGGCGGGAGGGATGAGACCCAGTACTTC. The full variable domain, its missing parts supplied by reference TRBV9 and TRBJ2-5, is DSGVTQTPKHLITATGQRVTLRCSPRSGDLSVYWYQQSLDQGLQFLIQYYNGEERAKGNILERFSAQQFPDLHSELNLSSLELGDSALYFCASSVAGGRDETQYFGPGTRLLVL.

The CDR3 protein is CASSDMALNYEQYF. The CDR3 bases are TGTGCCAGCAGTGATATGGCATTAAACTACGAGCAGTACTTC. The rearrangement links TRBV6-4 to TRBJ2-7; D not certain. Between the trimmed V and J ends, which lost 3 bases and 3 bases, there was a span of 12 bases. The CDR3 is 14 residues long. Germline V gene sequence: CDR1 MRHNA, CDR2 SNTAGT.

This clone came up once. V gene TRBV6-4 combines with J gene TRBJ2-1; 8 bases are shared with TRBD2. The J segment lost 10 bases and the V segment lost 3 bases, leaving 5 bases of the junction unmatched. Germline CDR1 MRHNA, CDR2 SNTAGT. The CDR3 spans 13 residues. Here the CDR3 DNA reads TGTGCCAGCAGTGAACTTTCGGGAGGGGAGCAGTTCTTC. This gives the protein CASSELSGGEQFF.

The gene calls are TRBV7-9 and TRBJ2-7; 8 bases match TRBD2. The V gene's germline CDR1 is SEHNR and CDR2 FQNEAQ (reference sequence). V lost 5 bases and J lost 7; bases outside the gene matches: 4. CDR3 length: 12 residues. CDR3 sequence: CASSLSGGEQYF. The CDR3 DNA sequence: TGTGCCAGCAGCCTGAGCGGGGGAGAGCAGTACTTC.